These 11 T cell receptor beta chains were sequenced from one sample in a study of T-cell reconstitution after alpha-beta-depleted transplantation in children. TCRbeta library construction was performed incorporating unique molecular identifiers. TCRdb itself ran the PCR reads through MiXCR, one entry per CDR3 protein. This table holds hundreds of thousands of distinct CDR3 sequences, roughly 8.2% found once. The specimen was PBMCs, mostly from graft donor cells, collected 180 days after TCRalphabeta/CD19-depleted stem cell transplant. The receptors were gathered from a male patient under 18 who had a stem cell transplant for acute lymphoblastic leukemia, so the T cells may come from the graft donor.

This clonotype was counted at least ten times. The chain joins TRBV5-1 to TRBJ2-4; 7 nucleotides align to TRBD1. This CDR3 spans 19 amino acids. J lost 0 bases, V lost 4 bases, and 16 bases had no gene match. Germline CDR1 is SGHRS and CDR2 is YFSETQ. The CDR3 nucleotides are TGCGCCAGCAGCCCAACCCTACTTGGGGACAGTTTAGCCAAAAACATTCAGTACTTC. As protein: CASSPTLLGDSLAKNIQYF. Supplemented by reference TRBV5-1 and TRBJ2-4, the full variable domain reads KAGVTQTPRYLIKTRGQQVTLSCSPISGHRSVSWYQQTPGQGLQFLFEYFSETQRNKGNFPGRFSGRQFSNSRSEMNVSTLELGDSALYLCASSPTLLGDSLAKNIQYFGAGTRLSVL.

The table lists this clonotype with many counts. V and J are TRBV6-4 and TRBJ1-2; TRBD1 matches at 7 bases. V shed 9 bases, J shed 2 bases, and the junction held 24 bases outside the gene matches. CDR1 is MRHNA and CDR2 is SNTAGT in the germline V gene. The CDR3 is 19 amino acids. The CDR3 DNA follows: TGTGCCAGTGGGGGGACAGCCGAAGACTCTACTAAAAAAAACTATGGCTACACCTTC. Encoded protein: CASGGTAEDSTKKNYGYTF.

This clonotype was seen repeatedly, ten times or more. This chain links TRBV19 with TRBJ2-1, with D tentatively TRBD2 (6 bases). The V end lost 3 bases, the J end lost 2 bases, and 14 bases lay between the germline ends. The CDR3 has 16 residues. Germline-derived CDR1 and CDR2 are LNHDA and SQIVND (reference sequence). The CDR3 region has the DNA TGTGCCAGTAGTATCCCCGGGAGAAGCCCCTACAATGAGCAGTTCTTC. As protein: CASSIPGRSPYNEQFF.

This clonotype has ten or more counts. V is TRBV20-1 and J is TRBJ1-5; D remains unclear. Germline CDR1 reads DFQATT; CDR2 reads SNEGSKA (reference sequence). With 4 bases removed from V and 5 bases from J, the gap between germline ends came to 12 bases. The CDR3 totals 13 residues. The CDR3 DNA is TGCAGTGCTAATGACGGGGTACATCAGCCCCAGCATTTT. Protein product: CSANDGVHQPQHF.

This clonotype was observed many times. The chain recombines TRBV28 with TRBJ2-3, with 10 bases that match TRBD2. This CDR3 contains 16 residues. The V and J ends lost 5 bases and 3 bases, in that order; junction bases with no gene match: 8. The germline V gene encodes CDR1 MDHEN and CDR2 SYDVKM. The chain's CDR3 is CASSPLAGEGTDTQYF. DNA for the CDR3: TGTGCCAGCAGTCCCCTAGCGGGAGAGGGAACAGATACGCAGTATTTT.

There are many counts of this clonotype. The chain couples TRBV18 to TRBJ2-1; 8 bases map to TRBD1. The CDR3 length is 12 residues. Germline assignment: CDR1 KGHSH and CDR2 LQKENI. Unmatched junction bases numbered 6, after V lost 5 bases and J lost 12 bases. The CDR3 spells CASSSDREWQFF. CDR3 DNA sequence: TGTGCCAGCTCATCGGACAGGGAATGGCAGTTCTTC.

This clonotype was counted ten times or more. The chain joins TRBV29-1 to TRBJ2-1, with TRBD2 matching 12 bases. The V segment lost 3 bases and the J segment 8 bases; nucleotides outside the gene matches: 5. Germline V gives CDR1 SQVTM, CDR2 ANQGSEA. CDR3 length: 14 residues. The CDR3 DNA follows: TGCAGCGTTGATCCTAGCGGGAGGGCCGATGAGCAGTTCTTC. Encoded protein: CSVDPSGRADEQFF.

This clonotype came up many times. V and J are TRBV5-1 and TRBJ2-5, with 10 bases aligning to TRBD1. V gave up 2 bases and J gave up 1 base; unmatched junction bases: 5. Germline V CDR1 and CDR2: SGHRS, YFSETQ. The CDR3 contains 16 residues. Here the CDR3 DNA reads TGCGCCAGCAGCTTAGGGACAGGGGCCCCCCAAGAGACCCAGTACTTC. This encodes CASSLGTGAPQETQYF.

The sample holds many counts of this clonotype. In DNA form, the CDR3 reads TGTGCCAGCAGCAAGCTCCAGGGGTTTAATGAAAAACTGTTTTTT. Its translation: CASSKLQGFNEKLFF. The chain uses TRBV25-1 and TRBJ1-4, with D maybe TRBD1 (6 bases). This CDR3 contains 15 residues. Germline assignment: CDR1 MGHDK and CDR2 SYGVNS. Trimming removed 6 bases at V and 4 bases at J, with 15 bases between.

This clonotype was seen repeatedly, ten times or more. The chain uses TRBV6-5 and TRBJ2-1; maybe TRBD2 (7 bases). This CDR3 has 15 residues. Germline values: CDR1 MNHEY, CDR2 SVGAGI. Trimming shortened V by 5 bases and J by 7 bases, and 18 bases separated the two germline ends. The CDR3 loop reads CASSLSGGEWNEQFF. The CDR3 DNA reads as TGTGCCAGCAGTCTCTCGGGGGGCGAGTGGAATGAGCAGTTCTTC.

This clonotype was recorded many times. This chain connects TRBV12-3 or TRBV12-4 to TRBJ2-4; D possibly corresponds to TRBD2 (5 bases). The CDR3 loop spans 16 amino acids. The V end lost 3 bases, the J end lost 3 bases, and 15 bases lay between the germline ends. CDR3 nucleotides: TGTGCCAGCAGTTTCTCTAACGGGGAAGGCAAAAACATTCAGTACTTC. This encodes CASSFSNGEGKNIQYF.